Listed here are 26 T cell receptor beta chains from one sample, sequenced in a study of tumor-infiltrating lymphocytes in localized non-small cell lung cancer. The table came from immunoSEQ multiplex PCR; TCRdb's copy has only in-frame clones and leaves some out. Of some 9,700 clones in the sample, approximately 84% were seen once. The material sequenced was uninvolved lung tissue not adjacent to the tumor. These receptor sequences come from a human donor with non-small cell lung cancer.

This chain links TRBV9 with TRBJ2-2; 8 bases are shared with TRBD1. This CDR3 has 17 amino acids. Germline V lookup: CDR1 SGDLS, CDR2 YYNGEE. V shed 4 bases, J shed 1 base, and the junction held 9 bases outside the gene matches. The CDR3 nucleotides are TGTGCCAGCAGCTTATTCCCCGGGACAGGGAACACCGGGGAGCTGTTTTTT. Residues: CASSLFPGTGNTGELFF. Supplemented by reference TRBV9 and TRBJ2-2, the full variable domain reads DSGVTQTPKHLITATGQRVTLRCSPRSGDLSVYWYQQSLDQGLQFLIQYYNGEERAKGNILERFSAQQFPDLHSELNLSSLELGDSALYFCASSLFPGTGNTGELFFGEGSRLTVL.

The chain recombines TRBV5-8 with TRBJ2-3; D is undetermined. The CDR3 is 14 residues long. The V end was cut by 0 bases, the J end by 6 bases, with 11 bases between. From germline, CDR1 is SGHTS and CDR2 YDEGEE. This chain's CDR3 is CASSLGGYVDTQYF. The CDR3 nucleotides are TGTGCCAGCAGCTTGGGTGGTTATGTTGATACGCAGTATTTT.

The chain carries TRBV12-5 and TRBJ2-5; 7 bases map to TRBD1. V lost 7 bases, J lost 4 bases, and 9 bases stayed unmatched. The CDR3 consists of 14 residues. Per germline, CDR1 LGHNT and CDR2 FRNRAP. The CDR3 sequence: CASALVGGLETQYF. The DNA for the CDR3 is TGTGCTAGTGCCCTGGTAGGGGGCCTAGAGACCCAGTACTTC. Complete variable domain (other parts from reference TRBV12-5 and TRBJ2-5): DARVTQTPRHKVTEMGQEVTMRCQPILGHNTVFWYRQTMMQGLELLAYFRNRAPLDDSGMPKDRFSAEMPDATLATLKIQPSEPRDSAVYFCASALVGGLETQYFGPGTRLLVL.

The V and J genes are TRBV6-5 and TRBJ1-2, with 7 bases lining up with TRBD1. Germline CDR1 and CDR2: MNHEY and SVGAGI. The CDR3 length is 14 residues. V trimming: 4 bases; J trimming: 2 bases; junction bases outside the gene matches: 4. The CDR3 loop reads CASSSWTGNYGYTF. The CDR3 DNA reads as TGTGCCAGCAGTTCGTGGACAGGAAACTATGGCTACACCTTC.

This clone was counted a few times. The chain combines TRBV11-3 with TRBJ2-2; possibly TRBD1 for D (5 bases). CDR1 and CDR2 (germline): SGHNT, YENEEA. V was trimmed by 5 bases and J by 3 bases, leaving 16 bases between them. This CDR3 region has 16 residues. DNA for the CDR3: TGTGCCAGCAGCCCGTCGGGTGGGGCGGACACCGGGGAGCTGTTTTTT. Protein product: CASSPSGGADTGELFF.

This chain connects TRBV28 to TRBJ2-6; D might be TRBD1 or TRBD2, each matching 5 bases. Germline CDR1 and CDR2: MDHEN and SYDVKM. The CDR3 runs to 17 residues. V lost 7 bases and J 0 bases, leaving 16 bases between the germline ends. The CDR3 region is CASIGGRAGSGANVLTF. In DNA form, the CDR3 reads TGTGCCAGCATCGGCGGCAGGGCGGGCTCTGGGGCCAACGTCCTGACTTTC.

V and J are TRBV7-2 and TRBJ2-7; 8 positions agree with TRBD2. V lost 0 bases, J lost 4 bases, and 8 bases stayed unmatched. The CDR3 extends over 16 amino acids. From germline, CDR1 is SGHTA and CDR2 FQGNSA. The CDR3 DNA is TGTGCCAGCAGCTTAGCGTATGGGCGGGGGGCATACGAGCAGTACTTC. Protein: CASSLAYGRGAYEQYF.

The chain combines TRBV5-6 with TRBJ1-2, with D hard to call. V was pared by 5 bases and J by 1 base, with 9 bases between. The CDR3 is 13 residues long. Germline values: CDR1 SGHDT, CDR2 YYEEEE. The CDR3 loop is CASRVIGNYGYTF. The CDR3 coding sequence is TGTGCCAGCAGGGTTATTGGTAACTATGGCTACACCTTC.

This clone was seen a few times. The rearrangement uses TRBV7-9 and TRBJ2-7; 9 bases agree with TRBD2. The length of the CDR3 is 14 residues. CDR1 and CDR2 (germline): SEHNR, FQNEAQ (reference sequence). The junction had 8 bases not matched to a gene; V was cut back by 7 bases and J by 4 bases. The CDR3 DNA reads as TGTGCCAGCACCTCCAGCGGGAGGCTTTACGAGCAGTACTTC. This encodes CASTSSGRLYEQYF. Based on the CDR3 plus reference TRBV7-9 and TRBJ2-7, the full variable domain is DTGVSQNPRHKITKRGQNVTFRCDPISEHNRLYWYRQTLGQGPEFLTYFQNEAQLEKSRLLSDRFSAERPKGSFSTLEIQRTEQGDSAMYLCASTSSGRLYEQYFGPGTRLTVT.

The V and J genes are TRBV2 and TRBJ1-2, with TRBD1 matching over 12 bases. This CDR3 contains 19 residues. Per germline, CDR1 SNHLY and CDR2 FYNNEI. The V gene end was trimmed by 3 bases and the J gene end by 1 base; junction bases not matched to a gene: 12. CDR3 amino acids: CASSEPPGTGGESNYGYTF. The CDR3 nucleotides are TGTGCCAGCAGTGAGCCCCCCGGGACAGGGGGCGAAAGTAACTATGGCTACACCTTC.

V and J are TRBV28 and TRBJ1-4, with 9 bases matching TRBD1. Germline-derived CDR1 and CDR2 are MDHEN and SYDVKM. The CDR3 consists of 16 residues. J gave up 2 bases and V 6 bases, and 7 bases lay outside the gene matches. The CDR3 sequence is CASSPDRGATNEKLFF. CDR3 DNA sequence: TGTGCCAGCAGCCCAGACAGGGGGGCTACTAATGAAAAACTGTTTTTT.

The CDR3 DNA is TGTGCCAGCAGCCCAGGGACTAGTTTGCAGTACTTC. Translation: CASSPGTSLQYF. The V gene is TRBV7-9, the J gene TRBJ2-7; 8 bases agree with TRBD2. The CDR3 runs 12 residues. Germline V CDR1 and CDR2: SEHNR, FQNEAQ (reference sequence). V was pared by 5 bases and J by 9 bases, with 6 bases of the junction left unmatched.

The CDR3 DNA follows: TGTGCCAGCAGCCCCACCGACGACCACACAGATACGCAGTATTTT. It codes for CASSPTDDHTDTQYF. This chain uses TRBV4-2 with TRBJ2-3; no definite D call. Trimming stripped 4 bases from V and 2 bases from J, with 13 bases between. Germline loops: CDR1 LGHNA, CDR2 YNFKEQ. CDR3 length equals 15 residues.

J is TRBJ2-5 and V is TRBV16, with D unclear. The V end lost 0 bases, the J end lost 5 bases, and 4 bases lay between the germline ends. The CDR3 consists of 12 residues. CDR1 is KGHSY, CDR2 FQNENV, per germline. CDR3 region: CASSQSEETQYF. The CDR3 DNA reads as TGTGCCAGCAGCCAATCGGAGGAGACCCAGTACTTC.

CDR3 coding DNA: TGCGCCAGCAGCTTACCAGGAGCCGGTTCCTACGAGCAGTACTTC. This codes for CASSLPGAGSYEQYF. This chain links TRBV5-1 with TRBJ2-7; D is unresolved. The germline CDR1 and CDR2 sequences are SGHRS and YFSETQ. Trimming took 2 bases from V and 1 from J, leaving 13 bases between them. The CDR3 is 15 amino acids.

J is TRBJ2-1 and V is TRBV20-1, with unresolved D. The CDR3 is 11 amino acids. Per the germline V gene, CDR1 is DFQATT and CDR2 is SNEGSKA (reference sequence). V was trimmed by 5 bases and J by 11 bases, leaving 13 bases between them. The DNA for the CDR3 is TGCAGTGCTCGTAGCCCGGCCAAGCAGTTCTTC. Translating it yields CSARSPAKQFF.

V gene TRBV2 combines with J gene TRBJ2-5, with 8 bases aligning to TRBD1. Germline lookup yields CDR1 SNHLY and CDR2 FYNNEI. V was pared by 8 bases and J by 2 bases, with 10 bases of the junction left unmatched. The CDR3 is made up of 15 amino acids. CDR3 bases: TGTGCCAGCGGCTCCGGGACAGGAGTACAAGAGACCCAGTACTTC. Its translation: CASGSGTGVQETQYF.

This chain links TRBV2 with TRBJ2-2, with a possible D match to TRBD1 (6 bases). The germline V gene has CDR1 SNHLY and CDR2 FYNNEI. V lost 7 bases and J 4 bases, leaving 16 bases between the germline ends. The CDR3 is 15 amino acids. CDR3 region: CASIAVGAPTGELFF. In DNA form, the CDR3 reads TGTGCCAGCATCGCCGTGGGGGCGCCCACCGGGGAGCTGTTTTTT.

DNA for the CDR3: TGTGCCAGCAGCTTATTTGGGACAGGGGGCTACGAGCAGTACTTC. Its translation is CASSLFGTGGYEQYF. The chain employs TRBV7-8 and TRBJ2-7; 11 bases map to TRBD1. Germline CDR1 reads SGHVS; CDR2 reads FQNEAQ. Trimming at V came to 2 bases and at J to 3 bases, leaving 3 bases not matched to a gene. This CDR3 is built from 15 residues.

As for this clone: At one of its ends the junction is not consistent with the germline gene, which may arise from a read error. CDR3 loop: CASSHSAGVTSYEQYF. The CDR3 nucleotides are TGTGCCAGCAGTCACTCAGCGGGAGTGACTTCCTACGAGCAGTACTTC. This chain connects TRBV6-5 to TRBJ2-7; 8 positions agree with TRBD2. Germline lookup yields CDR1 MNHEY and CDR2 SVGAGI. The CDR3 spans 16 residues.

The chain has TRBV10-3 and TRBJ1-1; possible D gene TRBD1, 5 bases. Deletions cut 0 bases from V and 1 base from J, with 12 bases between. CDR3 length equals 16 residues. Germline assignment: CDR1 ENHRY and CDR2 SYGVKD. CDR3: CAISESRDGSNTEAFF. The CDR3 nucleotides read TGTGCCATCAGTGAGTCCCGGGACGGCTCGAACACTGAAGCTTTCTTT.

This clone was observed a single time. This CDR3 reads CASSSGGSNYGYTF. In DNA, the CDR3 is TGTGCCAGCAGTTCAGGGGGCTCTAACTATGGCTACACCTTC. V gene TRBV7-2 combines with J gene TRBJ1-2, with 8 bases fitting TRBD1. After removal of 6 bases from V and 0 bases from J, the junction contained 3 bases not matched to a gene. Per germline, CDR1 SGHTA and CDR2 FQGNSA. The CDR3 spans 14 residues.

This clone was detected a few times. The chain links TRBV6-5 to TRBJ2-5; 7 nucleotides align to TRBD2. This CDR3 is 13 amino acids long. Germline-derived CDR1 and CDR2 are MNHEY and SVGAGI. Germline trimming cut 6 bases from V and 5 bases from J; bases unmatched to any gene: 6. The CDR3, as DNA: TGTGCCAGCAGGCGGGAGCCACCCGAGACCCAGTACTTC. Translating it yields CASRREPPETQYF.

The chain uses TRBV6-5 and TRBJ2-7; possibly TRBD1 or TRBD2 for D (6 bases each). Trimming removed 2 bases at V and 5 bases at J, with 16 bases between. The CDR3 consists of 15 residues. Germline-derived CDR1 and CDR2 are MNHEY and SVGAGI. Here the CDR3 DNA reads TGTGCCAGCAGTTACACGGTCGGGGGCCCAAACGAGCAGTACTTC. Protein product: CASSYTVGGPNEQYF.

The chain uses TRBV7-3 and TRBJ1-2; a possible D gene is TRBD1 (5 bases). Between the trimmed V and J ends, which lost 5 bases and 4 bases, there was a span of 14 bases. Germline V lookup: CDR1 SGHTA, CDR2 FQGTGA. The CDR3 consists of 14 residues. The CDR3, as DNA: TGTGCCAGCAGCCCCAACGGGCAGGGCTATGGCTACACCTTC. It codes for CASSPNGQGYGYTF.

The chain links TRBV11-2 to TRBJ2-5, with D maybe TRBD2 (5 bases). The CDR3 covers 13 residues. Trimming shortened V by 5 bases and J by 7 bases, and 14 bases separated the two germline ends. Germline V gives CDR1 SGHAT, CDR2 FQNNGV. This CDR3 reads CASSITSLSTQYF. The CDR3 region has the DNA TGTGCCAGCAGCATTACTAGTTTGTCGACCCAGTACTTC. Combining the CDR3 with reference TRBV11-2 and TRBJ2-5 gives the whole variable domain EAGVAQSPRYKIIEKRQSVAFWCNPISGHATLYWYQQILGQGPKLLIQFQNNGVVDDSQLPKDRFSAERLKGVDSTLKIQPAKLEDSAVYLCASSITSLSTQYFGPGTRLLVL.